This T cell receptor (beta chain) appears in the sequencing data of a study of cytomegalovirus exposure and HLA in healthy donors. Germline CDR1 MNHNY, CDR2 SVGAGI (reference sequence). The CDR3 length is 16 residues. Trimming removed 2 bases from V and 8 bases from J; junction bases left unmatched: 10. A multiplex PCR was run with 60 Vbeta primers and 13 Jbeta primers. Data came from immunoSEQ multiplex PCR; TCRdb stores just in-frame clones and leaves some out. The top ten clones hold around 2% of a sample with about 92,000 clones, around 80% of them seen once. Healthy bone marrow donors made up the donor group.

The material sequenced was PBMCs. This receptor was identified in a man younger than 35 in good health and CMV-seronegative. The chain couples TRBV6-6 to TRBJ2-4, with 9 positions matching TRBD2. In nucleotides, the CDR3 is TGTGCCAGCAGTTACGGGCTAGCGGGGCCCGCAGACATTCAGTACTTC. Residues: CASSYGLAGPADIQYF.